Following are 20 T cell receptor beta chains from one sample sequenced in a study of T-cell memory formation after mild COVID-19. TCRdb passed the 5' RACE reads through MiXCR, listing each CDR3 protein once. The sample consists of about 320,000 distinct CDR3 sequences, 14% of them appearing once. Sequencing was carried out using PBMCs or a T cell subset sorted from them (not recorded which). The receptors originated from a man between 18 and 29 years old who had mild COVID-19 (a few samples of this study predate the infection). Cell type and time point are not known.

This sequence joins TRBV6-6 and TRBJ2-7; D perhaps matches TRBD1 (5 bases). CDR1 and CDR2 from the germline V gene are MNHNY and SVGAGI (reference sequence). V shed 0 bases and J shed 7 bases, with 16 bases lying between them. The CDR3 has 15 amino acids. Written as DNA, the CDR3 is TGTGCCAGCAGTTACTCGAGTAACAGGTTTCGTGAGCAGTACTTC. It encodes CASSYSSNRFREQYF.

The V and J genes are TRBV7-9 and TRBJ1-5; maybe TRBD1 (5 bases). The V gene lost 5 bases and the J gene lost 5 bases, with 10 bases spanning the gap. The CDR3 runs 13 residues. Germline CDR1 SEHNR, CDR2 FQNEAQ (reference sequence). The CDR3: CASSTQVHQPQHF. The CDR3 nucleotides read TGTGCCAGCAGCACACAGGTTCATCAGCCCCAGCATTTT.

This clonotype was found a few times. The CDR3 DNA is TGTGCCAGCAGCTTAGTCGCGGGGGGGACAGGTAATGAGCAGTTCTTC. Residues: CASSLVAGGTGNEQFF. This chain joins TRBV11-2 and TRBJ2-1, with D perhaps TRBD2 (9 bases). V was shortened by 1 base and J by 7 bases, with 17 bases between the two germline ends. The germline CDR1 and CDR2 sequences are SGHAT and FQNNGV. The CDR3 contains 16 residues.

The chain links TRBV12-5 to TRBJ2-2; 7 nucleotides agree with TRBD1. Germline V gene lookup returns CDR1 LGHNT and CDR2 FRNRAP. V lost 0 bases to trimming and J lost 3 bases; unmatched junction nucleotides: 16. The CDR3 has 20 amino acids. The CDR3 DNA follows: TGTGCTAGTGGTTTGGTAGGATGGACAGGCCCTATCGGGGACACCGGGGAGCTGTTTTTT. This encodes CASGLVGWTGPIGDTGELFF.

The chain is built from TRBV10-3 and TRBJ2-3; D remains ambiguous. The V end was cut by 5 bases, the J end by 2 bases, with 17 bases between. Looked up from germline, CDR1 is ENHRY and CDR2 is SYGVKD. This CDR3 region has 16 residues. The CDR3 nucleotides are TGTGCCATCAGTCTACTGGGTGTGACGAACACAGATACGCAGTATTTT. This encodes CAISLLGVTNTDTQYF.

At least ten counts were recorded for this clonotype. The chain combines TRBV5-6 with TRBJ1-2; weak D call: TRBD1 (5 bases). The germline gives CDR1 SGHDT, CDR2 YYEEEE. The length of the CDR3 is 12 residues. The ends were cut back, 0 bases at V and 7 bases at J, with 7 bases in the middle. CDR3 residues: CASSLGGTGYTF. The CDR3 coding sequence is TGTGCCAGCAGCTTGGGGGGGACTGGCTACACCTTC.

This clonotype was counted at least ten times. The gene calls are TRBV20-1 and TRBJ2-7; no definite D call. The V gene lost 3 bases and the J gene lost 3 bases, with 15 bases spanning the gap. The CDR3 spans 14 residues. Germline CDR1 DFQATT, CDR2 SNEGSKA (reference sequence). CDR3 residues: CSARLSVTRYEQYF. In DNA, the CDR3 is TGCAGTGCTAGGTTGAGCGTCACCCGCTACGAGCAGTACTTC.

The gene calls are TRBV5-1 and TRBJ1-2, with D maybe TRBD1 (6 bases). CDR1 and CDR2 (germline): SGHRS, YFSETQ. V gave up 5 bases and J gave up 4 bases, with 15 bases separating them. The CDR3 contains 14 residues. CDR3 in DNA: TGCGCCAGCAGGACCTCCGAGGGGGGCTATGGCTACACCTTC. Its protein product is CASRTSEGGYGYTF.

In its sample, this clonotype was seen many times. V and J are TRBV18 and TRBJ1-1; D ambiguous. From germline, CDR1 is KGHSH and CDR2 LQKENI. This CDR3 comprises 13 residues. Between the trimmed V and J ends, which lost 2 bases and 4 bases, there was a span of 8 bases. The DNA for the CDR3 is TGTGCCAGCTCACCAGAGTCGGGCACTGAAGCTTTCTTT. This sequence encodes CASSPESGTEAFF.

A remark on this clonotype: Germline is not matched at one junction end, which may reflect a read error. The CDR3 loop is CATSRTKKGYLILF. CDR3 bases: TGTGCCACCAGCCGAACAAAAAAAGGTTACCTAATTCTTTTT. The V call is TRBV15, the J call TRBJ1-4, with D unresolved. In germline, CDR1 is LNHNV, CDR2 YYDKDF (reference sequence). CDR3 length: 14 amino acids.

This clonotype showed up many times. The CDR3 DNA reads TGTGCCAGCAGCTCGGGGACGGGCGAGCAGTACGTC. Translating gives CASSSGTGEQYV. The chain has TRBV7-9 and TRBJ2-7; D tentatively fits TRBD1 or TRBD2 (5 bases each). The V gene lost 4 bases and the J gene lost 6 bases, with 10 bases spanning the gap. The CDR3 has 12 amino acids. Germline CDR1 reads SEHNR; CDR2 reads FQNEAQ (reference sequence).

The chain is built from TRBV24-1 and TRBJ1-5, with a possible D match to TRBD1 (5 bases). The germline CDR1 and CDR2 sequences are KGHDR and SFDVKD. Trimming left V 4 bases short and J 9 bases short, with 12 bases between. The length of the CDR3 is 13 residues. The CDR3, as DNA: TGTGCCACCAGTGACGGGACCCACTTGCCCCAGCATTTT. Translation: CATSDGTHLPQHF.

This clonotype was recorded a few times. The gene calls are TRBV4-3 and TRBJ2-7, with TRBD2 matching 11 bases. Germline V gene data show CDR1 as LGHNA and CDR2 as YSLEER. V shed 1 base, J shed 3 bases, and the junction held 5 bases outside the gene matches. This CDR3 comprises 16 residues. The CDR3 nucleotides are TGCGCCAGCAGCCAAGGACTAGCGGGGTGGCTCTACGAGCAGTACTTC. This sequence encodes CASSQGLAGWLYEQYF.

This sequence joins TRBV6-5 and TRBJ1-2; possible D gene TRBD1, 6 bases. The V end was cut by 5 bases, the J end by 4 bases, with 14 bases between. Germline values: CDR1 MNHEY, CDR2 SVGAGI. This CDR3 is built from 14 residues. DNA for the CDR3: TGTGCCAGCAGTGAATACAGGGCGGGCTATGGCTACACCTTC. It yields the protein CASSEYRAGYGYTF.

This sequence joins TRBV20-1 and TRBJ2-5, with 14 bases identical to TRBD2. The CDR3 has 14 amino acids. V lost 6 bases, J lost 4 bases, and 4 bases stayed unmatched. Germline CDR1 reads DFQATT; CDR2 reads SNEGSKA (reference sequence). The CDR3 DNA reads TGCAGTGCGCGGACTAGCGGGGGGACAGAGACCCAGTACTTC. Protein: CSARTSGGTETQYF.

The chain recombines TRBV20-1 with TRBJ2-1; 11 bases are a match to TRBD2. The CDR3 is 15 residues long. Trimming cost V 3 bases and J 4 bases; bases outside gene matches: 5. In germline, CDR1 is DFQATT, CDR2 SNEGSKA (reference sequence). CDR3 in amino acids: CSASTTSGAYNEQFF. The CDR3, as DNA: TGCAGTGCTAGCACGACTAGCGGGGCTTACAATGAGCAGTTCTTC.

The DNA for the CDR3 is TGTGCCAGCGTACTAACGCGCACCGGGGAGCTGTTTTTT. This sequence encodes CASVLTRTGELFF. J is TRBJ2-2 and V is TRBV28, with D unclear. The CDR3 has 13 residues. Trimming stripped 8 bases from V and 4 bases from J, with 11 bases between. CDR1 is MDHEN, CDR2 SYDVKM, per germline.

The chain combines TRBV28 with TRBJ2-5; 9 bases are shared with TRBD1. The germline V gene encodes CDR1 MDHEN and CDR2 SYDVKM. The CDR3 is 15 amino acids. J lost 4 bases, V lost 5 bases, and 8 bases had no gene match. The chain's CDR3 is CASSKRTGGRETQYF. DNA of the CDR3: TGTGCCAGCAGTAAAAGAACAGGGGGCCGAGAGACCCAGTACTTC.

This clonotype has a handful of counts. The chain has TRBV4-1 and TRBJ1-2; 11 bases are shared with TRBD1. The CDR3 length is 16 residues. V trimming: 1 base; J trimming: 7 bases; junction bases outside the gene matches: 8. Germline loops: CDR1 MGHRA, CDR2 YSYEKL. CDR3 sequence: CASSQGGQGVVSGYTF. The CDR3 DNA follows: TGCGCCAGCAGCCAAGGGGGACAGGGGGTGGTTTCTGGCTACACCTTC.

The rearrangement uses TRBV2 and TRBJ2-2; 7 bases line up with TRBD1. Trimming took 2 bases from V and 3 from J; bases not matched to a gene: 0. CDR1 is SNHLY, CDR2 FYNNEI, per germline. The CDR3 has 14 residues. CDR3: CASSEQGDTGELFF. CDR3 in DNA: TGTGCCAGCAGTGAACAGGGGGACACCGGGGAGCTGTTTTTT.